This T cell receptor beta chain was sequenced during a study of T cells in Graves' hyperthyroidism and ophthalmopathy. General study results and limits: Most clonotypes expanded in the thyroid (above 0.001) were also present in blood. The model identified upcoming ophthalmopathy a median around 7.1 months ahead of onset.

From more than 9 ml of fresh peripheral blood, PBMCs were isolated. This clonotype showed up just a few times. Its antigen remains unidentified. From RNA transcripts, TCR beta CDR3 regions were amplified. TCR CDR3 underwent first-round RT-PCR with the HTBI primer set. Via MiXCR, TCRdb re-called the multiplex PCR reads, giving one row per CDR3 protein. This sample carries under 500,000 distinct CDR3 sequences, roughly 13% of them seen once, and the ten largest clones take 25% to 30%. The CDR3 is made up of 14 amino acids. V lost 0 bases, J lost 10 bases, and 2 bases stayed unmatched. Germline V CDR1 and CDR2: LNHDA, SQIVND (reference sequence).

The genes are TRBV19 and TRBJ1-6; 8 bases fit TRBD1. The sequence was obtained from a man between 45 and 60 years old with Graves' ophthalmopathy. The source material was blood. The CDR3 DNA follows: TGTGCCAGTAGTATAGACAGGGGGCACTCACCCCTCCACTTT. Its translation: CASSIDRGHSPLHF.